Listed below are T cell receptor beta chains from one sample, sequenced in a study of blood T cell repertoires in COVID-19. TCRdb keeps only in-frame clones here, not all; method: immunoSEQ multiplex PCR. Among 150,000 to 200,000 clones, 60% to 80% were seen once, and the ten largest hold 17%. Sequenced sample: PBMCs or T cells enriched from blood (not recorded which). The receptors stem from a woman in her forties or fifties who had recovered from COVID-19. CDR3s include the opening cysteine and the closing phenylalanine or tryptophan. Fields, in order: V gene, CDR3 protein.

>TRBV19
CASSIGSRRERYEQYF
>TRBV24-1
CATSGHGPNTDEQYF
>TRBV30
CAWSAKLGQGRGTGELFF
>TRBV7-9
CASSLGQGAPEAFF
>TRBV6-5
CASRYPQSGGEQYF
>TRBV5-1
CASSLTGGLLEKLFF
>TRBV18
CASSDKVRGQPQHF
>TRBV30
CAWSLGTVPFF
>TRBV7-3
CASSLTSYVEQFF
>TRBV3-1/TRBV3-2
CASSQVRGVTDTQYF
>TRBV9
CASSFLPYEQYF
>TRBV7-2
CASSLAGGPYEQYF
>TRBV5-1
CASSLENFGTGELFF
>TRBV7-3
CASSQLGGHNEQFF
>TRBV5-1
CASSLDQVSSYEQYF
>TRBV11-2
CASSFAVYEQFF
>TRBV28
CASSFRRSTDTQYF
>TRBV19
CASSILLKETQYF
>TRBV5-8
CASSLDRDTQYF
>TRBV21-1
CASGWGSGQGKLFF
>TRBV4-1
CASSQDRNRDRYEQYF
>TRBV6-5
CASSYTGDGNQPQHF
>TRBV3-1/TRBV3-2
CASSRRASYEQYF
>TRBV14
CASSPRAGASYEQYF
>TRBV10-3
CAIRNTGGDTYEQYF
>TRBV5-4
CATAPASGSLGELFF
>TRBV29-1
CSVERGEGTEAFF
>TRBV27
CASSLRVRGRGSYEQYF
>TRBV29-1
CSVVQRRSTDTQYF
>TRBV6-1
CASSAVGLGDTGELFF
>TRBV29-1
CSVGLAGGTADTQYF
>TRBV27
CASRTPGSSNSPLHF
>TRBV28
CASRGGSTDTQYF
>TRBV10-3
CAISEVGAGGPSGEQFF
>TRBV10-3
CAIRDRGFSGKTGEQFF
>TRBV28
CASTLNTEAFF
>TRBV16
CASSQSGGIYQPQHF
>TRBV27
CASSFLAGGGNTGELFF
>TRBV6-5
CASSPTGAGELFF
>TRBV19
CASSIRGTLVSKNIQYF
>TRBV6-2/TRBV6-3
CASSWGGANEQFF
>TRBV2
CASRQGLNTEAFF
>TRBV5-1
CASSPQGEWGTEAFF
>TRBV2
CASSEGQGNSGNTIYF
>TRBV28
CASSLQGQGRSPLHF
>TRBV6-5
CASSITGGPYEQYF
>TRBV6-2/TRBV6-3
CASSYAHSFNQPQHF
>TRBV5-4
CASSYSRYNEQFF
>TRBV12-3/TRBV12-4
CASSLRRDNEQFF
>TRBV30
CAWSVVREQFF
>TRBV6-5
CASSPVEETQYF
>TRBV6-2/TRBV6-3
CASSYLDGTVTTNTEAFF
>TRBV3-1/TRBV3-2
CASSQEGTWEAGTQYF
>TRBV3-1/TRBV3-2
CASSQWYYERESYEQYF